One sample yielded the 23 T cell receptor beta chains listed below, sequenced in a study of blood T cell repertoires in COVID-19. Using immunoSEQ multiplex PCR, the repertoire was profiled, and TCRdb retains in-frame clones only, with some absent. This table has roughly 190,000 clones, approximately 90% appearing once. Sequenced material: PBMCs or T cells enriched from blood (not recorded which). The receptors shown here come from a woman aged 25 to 45 who had recovered from COVID-19.

The gene calls are TRBV2 and TRBJ1-5; a possible D gene is TRBD1 (5 bases). Trimming pared 7 bases from V and 0 bases from J, leaving 13 bases between. Per germline, CDR1 SNHLY and CDR2 FYNNEI. The CDR3 loop spans 15 amino acids. CDR3 amino acids: CASTRTSYSNQPQHF. CDR3 DNA sequence: TGTGCCAGCACCCGGACATCTTATAGCAATCAGCCCCAGCATTTT.

The chain joins TRBV6-5 to TRBJ1-5; the D is unclear. The CDR3 sequence is 13 residues long. Looked up from germline, CDR1 is MNHEY and CDR2 is SVGAGI. Trimming took 8 bases from V and 6 from J, leaving 14 bases between them. CDR3 in DNA: TGTGCCAGCCGGTTTTCTTACAGTCAGCCCCAGCATTTT. Its protein product is CASRFSYSQPQHF.

The chain uses TRBV14 and TRBJ2-2; D is unclear. The CDR3 covers 13 residues. Germline V gene sequence: CDR1 SGHDN, CDR2 FVKESK. Trimming removed 1 base at V and 6 bases at J, with 6 bases between. CDR3 loop: CASSQVISGELFF. Written as DNA, the CDR3 is TGTGCCAGCAGCCAAGTCATTTCCGGGGAGCTGTTTTTT.

This chain connects TRBV30 to TRBJ1-2; TRBD1 is a possible D gene (6 bases). In germline, CDR1 is GTSNPN, CDR2 SVGIG (reference sequence). The length of the CDR3 is 11 residues. The V end was cut by 8 bases, the J end by 3 bases, with 10 bases between. CDR3 amino acids: CARQDDYGYTF. For the CDR3, the DNA is TGTGCCAGACAGGACGACTATGGCTACACCTTC.

The chain is built from TRBV18 and TRBJ1-5; 7 bases agree with TRBD1. The V segment lost 4 bases and the J segment 3 bases; nucleotides outside the gene matches: 6. The CDR3 loop spans 15 amino acids. Germline V gene lookup returns CDR1 KGHSH and CDR2 LQKENI. The CDR3 loop reads CASSLTTGINQPQHF. In DNA, the CDR3 is TGTGCCAGCTCACTTACGACAGGGATCAATCAGCCCCAGCATTTT.

This clone was detected once. The gene calls are TRBV13 and TRBJ1-4; D uncertain. This CDR3 has 15 residues. The V end was cut by 1 base, the J end by 0 bases, with 6 bases between. Germline-derived CDR1 and CDR2 are PRHDT and FYEKMQ (reference sequence). The CDR3 protein is CASSLASATNEKLFF. The CDR3 DNA reads as TGTGCCAGCAGCTTAGCCAGTGCAACTAATGAAAAACTGTTTTTT.

The chain recombines TRBV7-9 with TRBJ1-5, with D unresolved. The germline gives CDR1 SEHNR, CDR2 FQNEAQ (reference sequence). CDR3 length equals 14 residues. Trimming pared 3 bases from V and 5 bases from J, leaving 11 bases between. This CDR3 is CASSFSREDQPQHF. The CDR3, as DNA: TGTGCCAGCAGCTTTTCGCGAGAGGATCAGCCCCAGCATTTT.

The chain combines TRBV7-2 with TRBJ2-5; 10 positions match TRBD1. Per germline, CDR1 SGHTA and CDR2 FQGNSA. The V segment lost 4 bases and the J segment 5 bases; nucleotides outside the gene matches: 13. The CDR3 has 17 amino acids. CDR3 sequence (DNA): TGTGCCAGCAGCTGGGGGGACCCGGGACAGGGGCGGGAGACCCAGTACTTC. Protein sequence: CASSWGDPGQGRETQYF.

V and J are TRBV24-1 and TRBJ1-1, with TRBD1 as a possible D gene (5 bases). The CDR3 is made up of 13 amino acids. V lost 7 bases to trimming and J lost 4 bases, with 12 bases between them. Germline values: CDR1 KGHDR, CDR2 SFDVKD. As DNA, the CDR3 is TGTGCCACCAGAAGGGGCCAGGGCACTGAAGCTTTCTTT. The encoded protein is CATRRGQGTEAFF.

The chain couples TRBV6-5 to TRBJ1-6, with a weak D call TRBD1 (5 bases). The CDR3 is made up of 14 amino acids. From germline, CDR1 is MNHEY and CDR2 SVGAGI. The ends were cut back, 7 bases at V and 5 bases at J, with 12 bases in the middle. CDR3 DNA: TGTGCCAGCACCTACAGGATTGATAATTCACCCCTCCACTTT. It specifies CASTYRIDNSPLHF.

CDR3 region: CASSKGTGATNEKLFF. The CDR3 nucleotides are TGTGCCAGCAGTAAAGGGACAGGCGCAACTAATGAAAAACTGTTTTTT. The rearrangement uses TRBV27 and TRBJ1-4, with 8 bases lining up with TRBD1. V shed 5 bases and J 0 bases; nucleotides not matched to a gene: 5. The length of the CDR3 is 16 residues. The germline CDR1 and CDR2 sequences are MNHEY and SMNVEV (reference sequence).

The V call is TRBV5-1, the J call TRBJ2-1; 8 bases align to TRBD1. The V segment lost 1 base and the J segment 9 bases; nucleotides outside the gene matches: 3. Germline V lookup: CDR1 SGHRS, CDR2 YFSETQ. CDR3 length: 13 amino acids. CDR3: CASSLSGGSEQFF. In DNA form, the CDR3 reads TGCGCCAGCAGCTTGTCAGGGGGCAGTGAGCAGTTCTTC.

The chain employs TRBV19 and TRBJ2-5, with a possible D match to TRBD2 (6 bases). CDR1 and CDR2 from the germline V gene are LNHDA and SQIVND (reference sequence). The CDR3 has 15 amino acids. V gave up 3 bases and J gave up 1 base, with 12 bases separating them. For the CDR3, the DNA is TGTGCCAGTAGTATGGACGGGAGTATCCAAGAGACCCAGTACTTC. Amino acids: CASSMDGSIQETQYF.

The V call is TRBV4-2, the J call TRBJ2-1; 11 bases agree with TRBD2. Germline V lookup: CDR1 LGHNA, CDR2 YNFKEQ. V dropped 1 base and J dropped 3; count of bases not matched to a gene: 2. The CDR3 sequence is 16 residues long. DNA for the CDR3: TGTGCCAGCAGCCAAGGACTAGCGGGGCGCTACAATGAGCAGTTCTTC. Its translation: CASSQGLAGRYNEQFF.

This chain joins TRBV19 and TRBJ2-5; D possibly corresponds to TRBD1 (6 bases). Germline CDR1 LNHDA, CDR2 SQIVND (reference sequence). This CDR3 is 13 amino acids long. The germline V and J ends were trimmed by 7 bases and 2 bases, with 11 bases remaining between them. Written as DNA, the CDR3 is TGTGCCAGTACCCTTACAGGGCAAGAGACCCAGTACTTC. Protein: CASTLTGQETQYF.

The V and J genes are TRBV19 and TRBJ1-1; D is undetermined. CDR1 LNHDA and CDR2 SQIVND come from the germline V gene (reference sequence). The CDR3 spans 13 residues. Trimming left V 3 bases short and J 1 base short, with 6 bases between. CDR3 in amino acids: CASSMRGNTEAFF. The CDR3 nucleotides are TGTGCCAGTAGTATGCGTGGGAACACTGAAGCTTTCTTT.

This sequence joins TRBV11-3 and TRBJ2-1; a possible D gene is TRBD2 (6 bases). This CDR3 has 14 amino acids. V lost 4 bases and J lost 6, with 13 bases in between. CDR1 is SGHNT and CDR2 is YENEEA in the germline V gene. The CDR3 DNA reads as TGTGCCAGCAGCTCCATAAGGCGGGGCAATGAGCAGTTCTTC. Amino acids: CASSSIRRGNEQFF.

This clone appeared once. The CDR3 DNA sequence: TGTGCCAGCAGCCCTCCTCCCGTCTCCTACAATGAGCAGTTCTTC. Translating it yields CASSPPPVSYNEQFF. This chain connects TRBV3-1 (or the pseudogene TRBV3-2) to TRBJ2-1; no firm D call. This CDR3 spans 15 amino acids. CDR1 is LGHDT and CDR2 is YNNKEL in the germline V gene (reference sequence). The V end was cut by 4 bases, the J end by 0 bases, with 10 bases between.

The V call is TRBV11-1, the J call TRBJ1-1, with TRBD1 identical over 8 bases. The CDR3 spans 14 residues. Germline CDR1 SGHAT, CDR2 FQDESV (reference sequence). After removal of 5 bases from V and 5 bases from J, the junction contained 7 bases not matched to a gene. Here the CDR3 reads CASSPDRERTEAFF. The CDR3 DNA reads TGTGCCAGCAGCCCGGACAGGGAGAGAACTGAAGCTTTCTTT.

This clone was seen a handful of times. The V call is TRBV7-3, the J call TRBJ2-2; possibly TRBD2 for D (6 bases). The CDR3 covers 16 residues. V dropped 1 base and J dropped 4 bases, with 13 bases sitting between them. The germline V gene has CDR1 SGHTA and CDR2 FQGTGA. The CDR3 bases are TGTGCCAGCAGCTTAAGGGGCACCGGGAGCACCGGGGAGCTGTTTTTT. Protein product: CASSLRGTGSTGELFF.

V is TRBV28 and J is TRBJ2-4, with 8 bases fitting TRBD1. Per the germline V gene, CDR1 is MDHEN and CDR2 is SYDVKM. V shed 6 bases, J shed 7 bases, and the junction held 23 bases outside the gene matches. The CDR3 contains 19 residues. Written as DNA, the CDR3 is TGTGCCAGCAGAAGCCCCGTTGGGGGGTGGGACAGGAATCACAACATTCAGTACTTC. Amino acids: CASRSPVGGWDRNHNIQYF. Variable domain in full (rest from reference TRBV28 and TRBJ2-4): DVKVTQSSRYLVKRTGEKVFLECVQDMDHENMFWYRQDPGLGLRLIYFSYDVKMKEKGDIPEGYSVSREKKERFSLILESASTNQTSMYLCASRSPVGGWDRNHNIQYFGAGTRLSVL.

This clone was picked up one time. This rearrangement joins TRBV29-1 to TRBJ2-1; tentatively, D is TRBD2 (6 bases). In germline, CDR1 is SQVTM, CDR2 ANQGSEA. The CDR3 is made up of 14 amino acids. The V end was cut by 4 bases, the J end by 4 bases, with 14 bases between. The CDR3 reads CSVVLGEAYNEQFF. CDR3 DNA sequence: TGCAGCGTTGTATTAGGGGAGGCTTACAATGAGCAGTTCTTC.

The chain joins TRBV11-3 to TRBJ2-7; D is possibly TRBD1 (6 bases). Germline V gene sequence: CDR1 SGHNT, CDR2 YENEEA. Trimming left V 5 bases short and J 1 base short, with 18 bases between. This CDR3 is 16 amino acids long. The CDR3 loop is CASSPWGQGPSYEQYF. CDR3 nucleotide sequence: TGTGCCAGCAGCCCCTGGGGGCAGGGGCCTTCCTACGAGCAGTACTTC.